Below, 17 T cell receptor beta chains from the same sample are listed, as sequenced in a study of metastatic and nonmetastatic thyroid tumors (TCRdb year 2020). The method was PCR. For sequencing, an Illumina HiSeq 4000 was employed. Through fastp at Q25 and MiXCR, TCRdb rebuilt clones from the public reads, retaining in-frame beta chains. The sample includes some 13,000 clones, with about 26% observed a single time. The ten largest clones capture 12% of the sample. No patient had received any treatment before thyroid surgery. The sample was tumor tissue. Receptors originate from a female donor with papillary thyroid cancer or a benign thyroid nodule (not recorded which). Some clones in this sample may be carry-over from other donors' samples.

By share, this clone ranks as medium-sized (0.01 to 0.1%). V usage is TRBV19 and J usage is TRBJ1-5; tentatively, D is TRBD1 (5 bases). The CDR3 spans 17 residues. CDR1 and CDR2 from the germline V gene are LNHDA and SQIVND (reference sequence). The germline V and J ends were trimmed by 7 bases and 3 bases, with 22 bases remaining between them. The CDR3 bases are TGTGCCAGTACCCCCAGCCCCCCGGGGACCTTCAATCAGCCCCAGCATTTT. It encodes CASTPSPPGTFNQPQHF.

V and J are TRBV2 and TRBJ2-7; tentative D call: TRBD2 (5 bases). Per germline, CDR1 SNHLY and CDR2 FYNNEI. V lost 5 bases, J lost 4 bases, and 18 bases lay in between. This CDR3 comprises 15 residues. This CDR3 reads CASSSSGRARYEQYF. The CDR3 bases are TGTGCCAGCAGTTCGAGTGGGCGGGCCAGGTACGAGCAGTACTTC.

This clone is categorized as medium-sized. The rearrangement links TRBV20-1 to TRBJ2-1; D possibly corresponds to TRBD1 (5 bases). CDR3 length equals 13 residues. V gave up 6 bases and J gave up 4 bases, with 13 bases separating them. Germline CDR1 and CDR2: DFQATT and SNEGSKA (reference sequence). For the CDR3, the DNA is TGCAGTGCCCCGGACATCGGTTACAATGAGCAGTTCTTC. Protein product: CSAPDIGYNEQFF.

This clone was seen repeatedly, ten times or more. The sample has other DNA sequences that encode this CDR3 too. The gene calls are TRBV9 and TRBJ2-1; the match to TRBD2 covers 11 bases. Germline loops: CDR1 SGDLS, CDR2 YYNGEE. After removal of 0 bases from V and 3 bases from J, the junction contained 2 bases not matched to a gene. This CDR3 has 16 residues. The DNA for the CDR3 is TGTGCCAGCAGCGTAGCCGGGACTAGCGGCTACAATGAGCAGTTCTTC. Translation gives CASSVAGTSGYNEQFF.

This clone was detected ten times or more. V usage is TRBV7-2 and J usage is TRBJ2-7; 8 bases are a match to TRBD1. With V trimmed by 0 bases and J by 5 bases, 6 bases remained unmatched. The CDR3 is 15 residues long. CDR1 SGHTA and CDR2 FQGNSA come from the germline V gene. CDR3 protein: CASSLAFQGADEQYF. The CDR3 DNA sequence: TGTGCCAGCAGCTTAGCGTTTCAGGGGGCCGACGAGCAGTACTTC. Looking up the rest from reference TRBV7-2 and TRBJ2-7 gives the full variable domain: GAGVSQSPSNKVTEKGKDVELRCDPISGHTALYWYRQSLGQGLEFLIYFQGNSAPDKSGLPSDRFSAERTGGSVSTLTIQRTQQEDSAVYLCASSLAFQGADEQYFGPGTRLTVT.

The rearrangement links TRBV5-1 to TRBJ2-7; no firm D call. This CDR3 spans 13 amino acids. The ends were cut back, 4 bases at V and 3 bases at J, with 11 bases in the middle. Germline CDR1 reads SGHRS; CDR2 reads YFSETQ. The DNA of the CDR3 is TGCGCCAGCAGCCCCTTCCCACACTACGAGCAGTACTTC. The encoded protein is CASSPFPHYEQYF.

This clone was observed at least ten times. The chain joins TRBV28 to TRBJ2-5; D may be TRBD2 (5 bases). CDR1 and CDR2 from the germline V gene are MDHEN and SYDVKM. The CDR3 is 16 amino acids. V was clipped by 2 bases and J by 5 bases, with 18 bases between them. The CDR3 here is CASSLERTGIGETQYF. The CDR3 DNA is TGTGCCAGCAGTTTAGAGAGGACGGGGATCGGGGAGACCCAGTACTTC.

The genes are TRBV20-1 and TRBJ2-7; 8 bases are a match to TRBD1. CDR3 length: 13 amino acids. With V trimmed by 6 bases and J by 1 base, 5 bases remained unmatched. In germline, CDR1 is DFQATT, CDR2 SNEGSKA (reference sequence). CDR3 sequence: CSADRGESYEQYF. For the CDR3, the DNA is TGCAGTGCCGACAGGGGAGAATCCTACGAGCAGTACTTC.

Of note for this clone: A read error may produce the germline difference seen at one junction end. The rearrangement uses TRBV7-3 and TRBJ2-2, with TRBD2 matching 8 bases. From germline, CDR1 is SGHTA and CDR2 FQGTGA. The CDR3 sequence is 16 residues long. The chain's CDR3 is CASILDSGSFTWELFF. The CDR3 region has the DNA TGTGCCAGCATCTTAGACAGCGGGAGTTTCACCTGGGAGTTGTTTTTT.

This clone was counted between two and nine times. CDR3 in amino acids: CASSNKSTRDTQYF. DNA for the CDR3: TGTGCCAGCAGTAACAAATCCACTCGTGATACCCAGTACTTC. The chain couples TRBV6-5 to TRBJ2-5, with D hard to call. From germline, CDR1 is MNHEY and CDR2 SVGAGI. V dropped 5 bases and J dropped 8 bases, with 18 bases sitting between them. The CDR3 covers 14 residues.

About this clone itself: Mismatch with germline at one junction end may stem from a read error. This sample includes further DNA sequences coding for the same CDR3. The chain links TRBV20-1 to TRBJ2-7, with no clear D. CDR3 length: 14 amino acids. Germline assignment: CDR1 DFQATT and CDR2 SNEGSKA (reference sequence). The chain's CDR3 is CSARERGVSYEQYF. The CDR3 DNA is TGCAGTGCTAGGGAGCGCGGCGTCTCCTACGAGCAGTACTTT.

This clone was counted a few times. Just one base apart from a much larger clone, this may be a read error. The J gene is TRBJ2-7, the V gene TRBV6-2 or TRBV6-3; TRBD1 matches at 7 bases. The V gene end was trimmed by 4 bases and the J gene end by 6 bases; junction bases not matched to a gene: 6. The CDR3 has 13 residues. Looked up from germline, CDR1 is MNHEY and CDR2 is SVGEGT. The CDR3 region is CASSFGTVSEQYF. CDR3 sequence (DNA): TGTGCCAGCAGTTTTGGGACAGTGTCCGAGCAGTACTTC.

By sample share, this clone is medium-sized. This sequence joins TRBV10-2 and TRBJ2-5; 7 bases are shared with TRBD2. The CDR3 is made up of 14 amino acids. The V and J ends lost 5 bases and 5 bases, in that order; junction bases with no gene match: 8. Per germline, CDR1 WSHSY and CDR2 SAAADI. The CDR3 DNA is TGCGCCAGCAGTTTAAGACTAGCCGGGGAGACCCAGTACTTC. Protein sequence: CASSLRLAGETQYF.

This clone has more than one count but fewer than ten. The chain joins TRBV6-1 to TRBJ2-6; tentatively, D is TRBD1 (6 bases). The V gene lost 7 bases and the J gene lost 4 bases, with 14 bases spanning the gap. The germline gives CDR1 MNHNS, CDR2 SASEGT. CDR3 length: 15 amino acids. The CDR3 region has the DNA TGTGCCAGCATCCTGCAGGGGTCCGGGGCCAACGTCCTGACTTTC. This gives the protein CASILQGSGANVLTF.

The rearrangement joins TRBV7-2 to TRBJ2-1; no firm D call. Germline CDR1 and CDR2: SGHTA and FQGNSA. The V end was cut by 5 bases, the J end by 5 bases, with 19 bases between. The CDR3 is 16 amino acids. This chain's CDR3 is CASSLQSQVGNNEQFF. Written as DNA, the CDR3 is TGTGCCAGCAGCCTCCAGTCTCAAGTGGGGAACAATGAGCAGTTCTTC.

This chain uses TRBV2 with TRBJ2-1; 9 nucleotides align to TRBD2. Trimming at V came to 6 bases and at J to 4 bases, leaving 4 bases not matched to a gene. The CDR3 spans 14 residues. The germline CDR1 and CDR2 sequences are SNHLY and FYNNEI. The CDR3 bases are TGTGCCAGCAGGGGCGGGGGGGCTTACAATGAGCAGTTCTTC. Translation: CASRGGGAYNEQFF.

With respect to this clone: An end of the junction differs from the germline gene, which may be a read error. This rearrangement joins TRBV5-1 to TRBJ2-2, with D perhaps TRBD2 (5 bases). This CDR3 is 15 amino acids long. Germline assignment: CDR1 SGHRS and CDR2 YFSETQ. The CDR3: CASSLGRGGTGELFF. The CDR3 coding sequence is TGCGCCAGCAGCTTGGGGAGAGGAGGCACCGGTGAGCTGTTTTTT.